A selection of T cell receptor beta chains follows, all from one sample in a study of neurological immune-mediated disorders. From the 5' RACE reads, TCRdb called clonotypes with MiXCR, one entry per CDR3 protein. Among tens of thousands of distinct CDR3 sequences, roughly 3.9% were seen once, and the ten largest hold 1% to 1.5%. The sequenced material came from PBMCs. The origin of the receptors is a man aged 25 to 45 with multiple sclerosis. Both conserved end residues are part of each CDR3. The order of the fields is J gene, D gene, clone size, V gene, CDR3 protein, CDR3 DNA. A D gene is named only where the DNA matches it firmly. Clone size, where shown, is once, few, many, or a class for clones that have expanded.

TRBJ2-5 . many TRBV4-1 CASSQAAAQETQYF TGCGCCAGCAGCCAAGCGGCAGCACAAGAGACCCAGTACTTC
TRBJ1-6 . many TRBV4-3 CASSLRDSPLHF TGCGCCAGCAGCCTCAGGGATTCACCCCTCCACTTT
TRBJ2-4 TRBD2 many TRBV20-1 CSARDHGRSAKNIQYF TGCAGTGCTAGAGATCACGGGAGGTCAGCCAAAAACATTCAGTACTTC
TRBJ2-3 TRBD2 many TRBV4-3 CASSQDPLAGAFTQYF TGCGCCAGCAGCCAAGATCCACTAGCGGGGGCGTTTACGCAGTATTTT
TRBJ2-5 TRBD1 many TRBV5-1 CASSKDRDETQYF TGCGCCAGCAGCAAGGACAGGGACGAGACCCAGTACTTC
TRBJ1-2 . many TRBV5-5 CASSFGRASPMDGYTF TGTGCCAGCAGCTTTGGGCGGGCCTCCCCCATGGACGGCTACACCTTC
TRBJ1-5 TRBD1 . TRBV12-3/TRBV12-4 CASSLESGGNQPQNF TGTGCCAGCAGTTTAGAGTCAGGGGGCAATCAGCCCCAGAATTTT
TRBJ1-5 . many TRBV12-3/TRBV12-4 CASSFGQGGGQPQHF TGTGCCAGCAGTTTTGGGCAGGGAGGCGGGCAGCCCCAGCATTTT
TRBJ2-2 TRBD2 . TRBV20-1 CSARTSGNTGELFF TGCAGTGCTAGGACTAGCGGGAACACCGGGGAGCTGTTTTTT
TRBJ2-7 TRBD2 many TRBV6-5 CASRPGRFGSLEQYF TGTGCCAGCAGACCCGGGAGGTTTGGGTCTCTCGAGCAGTACTTC
TRBJ2-1 TRBD2 many TRBV5-1 CASSRTSGGAGHEQFF TGCGCCAGCAGCCGTACTAGCGGGGGGGCCGGCCATGAGCAGTTCTTC
TRBJ2-5 TRBD2 many TRBV18 CASSPRGLAGEETQYF TGTGCCAGCTCACCAAGAGGCCTAGCGGGGGAAGAGACCCAGTACTTC
TRBJ1-2 . many TRBV2 CASSLSATTLVYTF TGTGCCAGCAGCCTCTCGGCAACGACCCTCGTCTACACCTTC
TRBJ1-2 TRBD1 many TRBV5-1 CASRTPGQGDYGYTF TGCGCCAGCAGAACTCCGGGACAGGGCGACTATGGCTACACCTTC
TRBJ2-1 TRBD1 many TRBV5-1 CASSLAGTEFYNEQFF TGCGCCAGCAGCTTGGCCGGGACAGAGTTTTACAATGAGCAGTTCTTC
TRBJ1-4 . . TRBV20-1 CSASATNEKLFF TGCAGTGCCAGCGCAACTAATGAAAAACTGTTTTTT
TRBJ2-5 TRBD2 many TRBV12-3/TRBV12-4 CASSPFGEGETQYF TGTGCCAGCAGTCCCTTCGGGGAGGGAGAGACCCAGTACTTC
TRBJ2-6 . many TRBV20-1 CSARDSSGANVLTF TGCAGTGCTAGAGATTCCTCTGGGGCCAACGTCCTGACTTTC
TRBJ2-7 . many TRBV20-1 CSARDEGWNANEQYF TGCAGTGCTAGAGATGAGGGGTGGAACGCTAACGAGCAGTACTTC
TRBJ2-7 TRBD1 many TRBV5-1 CASSLRNPGQGYEQYF TGCGCCAGCAGCTTGCGGAACCCGGGACAGGGCTACGAGCAGTACTTC
TRBJ1-1 TRBD1 many TRBV5-1 CASSLGGQGTEAFF TGCGCCAGCAGCTTGGGGGGACAGGGAACTGAAGCTTTCTTT
TRBJ1-3 TRBD1 many TRBV15 CATSLQGTGNTIYF TGTGCCACCAGCCTACAGGGGACTGGAAACACCATATATTTT
TRBJ1-2 . many TRBV5-1 CASSLEGANYGYTF TGCGCCAGCAGCTTGGAGGGAGCTAACTATGGCTACACCTTC
TRBJ2-3 TRBD2 many TRBV20-1 CSARPRGGSGVAVDTQYF TGCAGTGCTAGACCCCGCGGGGGTAGCGGGGTCGCAGTGGATACGCAGTATTTT
TRBJ1-5 . many TRBV7-9 CASSPIDLGSNQPQHF TGTGCCAGCAGCCCCATCGATCTGGGGAGCAATCAGCCCCAGCATTTT
TRBJ2-3 . many TRBV6-6 CASSYPLEGPSTDTQYF TGTGCCAGCAGTTACCCTCTAGAGGGGCCCAGCACAGATACGCAGTATTTT
TRBJ2-3 TRBD2 . TRBV27 CASSPRGDNPATQYF TGTGCCAGCAGTCCGCGGGGGGATAACCCAGCTACGCAGTATTTT
TRBJ2-6 . many TRBV6-5 CASSYSAGLSGANVLTF TGTGCCAGCAGTTACTCTGCAGGCCTCTCTGGGGCCAACGTCCTGACTTTC
TRBJ2-1 . many TRBV5-1 CASSLVTRGGSYNEQFF TGCGCCAGCAGCCTGGTAACTAGGGGGGGCTCCTACAATGAGCAGTTCTTC
TRBJ1-5 . few TRBV15 CATSSGLGYNQPQHF TGTGCCACCAGCAGTGGCTTAGGTTACAATCAGCCCCAGCATTTT
TRBJ1-6 TRBD1 medium-sized TRBV5-1 CASSLDGQGNNSPLHF TGCGCCAGCAGCTTGGATGGACAGGGAAATAATTCACCCCTCCACTTT
TRBJ1-6 TRBD1 many TRBV25-1 CASRAGTANSPLHF TGTGCCAGCAGGGCCGGGACAGCTAATTCACCCCTCCACTTT
TRBJ1-1 . . TRBV7-5 CITRGEAFF TGTATCACCCGAGGGGAAGCTTTCTTT
TRBJ2-2 . many TRBV5-4 CASNEGHPNTGELFF TGTGCCAGTAACGAAGGACATCCGAACACCGGGGAGCTGTTTTTT
TRBJ2-2 TRBD2 many TRBV11-2 CASSLDRLAALTGELFF TGTGCCAGCAGCTTAGACCGACTAGCGGCCCTCACCGGGGAGCTGTTTTTT
TRBJ1-1 TRBD1 many TRBV12-3/TRBV12-4 CASSATGVGDTEAFF TGTGCCAGCAGTGCGACAGGGGTTGGGGACACTGAAGCTTTCTTT
TRBJ1-6 TRBD1 many TRBV6-1 CASSEVDRGRSPLHF TGTGCCAGCAGTGAGGTAGACAGGGGTCGTTCACCCCTCCACTTT
TRBJ2-5 . once TRBV7-2 CASSLLVRQETQYF TGTGCCAGCAGCTTACTGGTGAGGCAAGAGACCCAGTACTTC
TRBJ2-2 . few TRBV5-1 CASSLVWGTGELFF TGCGCCAGCAGCTTGGTTTGGGGTACCGGGGAGCTGTTTTTT
TRBJ2-5 . . TRBV20-1 CSANSGETQYF TGCAGTGCTAATAGCGGAGAGACCCAGTACTTC
TRBJ2-5 . many TRBV7-9 CASSHRVETQYF TGTGCCAGCAGCCACAGGGTTGAGACCCAGTACTTC
TRBJ1-1 . many TRBV20-1 CSVVRDDTEAFF TGCAGTGTGGTCCGAGATGACACTGAAGCTTTCTTT